This T cell receptor (beta chain) originates from a study of cytomegalovirus exposure and HLA in healthy donors. With 2 bases clipped from V and 4 bases from J, the junction kept 10 bases outside the gene matches. CDR3 length: 16 residues. The germline V gene has CDR1 SEHNR and CDR2 FQNEAQ (reference sequence). Vbeta (60) and Jbeta (13) primers were used in the PCR. TCRdb keeps only in-frame clones here, not all; method: immunoSEQ multiplex PCR. The sample yields under 200,000 clones, 68% seen once. The TCR originated in a woman aged 18-29 years in good health and CMV-seropositive. The specimen was PBMCs. V usage is TRBV7-9 and J usage is TRBJ2-7; 8 bases align to TRBD1. DNA of the CDR3: TGTGCCAGCAGCTTACATCTTGGGGACAGGTCTTACGAGCAGTACTTC. It yields the protein CASSLHLGDRSYEQYF.